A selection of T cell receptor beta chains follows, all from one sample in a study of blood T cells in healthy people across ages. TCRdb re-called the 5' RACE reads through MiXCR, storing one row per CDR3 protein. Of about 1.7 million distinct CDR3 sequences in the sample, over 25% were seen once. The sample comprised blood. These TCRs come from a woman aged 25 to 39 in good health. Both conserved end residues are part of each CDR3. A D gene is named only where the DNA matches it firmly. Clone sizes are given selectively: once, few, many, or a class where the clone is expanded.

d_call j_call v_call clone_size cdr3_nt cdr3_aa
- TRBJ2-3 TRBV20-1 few TGCAGTGTGGGTCTAGATACGCAGTATTTT CSVGLDTQYF
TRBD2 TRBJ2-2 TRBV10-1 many TGCGCCAGCAGTGAGGGGACTAAACACACCGGGGAGCTGTTTTTT CASSEGTKHTGELFF
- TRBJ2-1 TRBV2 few TGTGCCAGCCAAACCCCCAGCGGTGAGCAGTTCTTC CASQTPSGEQFF
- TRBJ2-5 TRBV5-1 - TGCGCCAGCAACCTCGCTGAGGGGGGCCGGGAGACCCAGTACTTC CASNLAEGGRETQYF
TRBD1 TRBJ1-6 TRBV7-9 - TGTGCCAGCAGCTCCCAGGCGAGGGGGCTCAGCGATAATTCACCCCTCCACTTT CASSSQARGLSDNSPLHF
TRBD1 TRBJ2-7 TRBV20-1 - TGCAGTGCTAGGAGAGGGACAGGGGCCTACGAGCAGTACTTC CSARRGTGAYEQYF
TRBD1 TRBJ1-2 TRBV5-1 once TGCGCCAGCAGCCCACAGGACAGGGATGGTGGCTACATCTTC CASSPQDRDGGYIF
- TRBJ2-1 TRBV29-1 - TGCAGCGTTGCGCTTTACAGTTACAATGAGCAGTTCTTC CSVALYSYNEQFF
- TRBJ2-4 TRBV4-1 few TGCGCCAGCAGCCAAGAGCCGGGGAGCTTAGCCAAAAACATTCAGTACTTC CASSQEPGSLAKNIQYF
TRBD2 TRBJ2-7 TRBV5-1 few TGCGCCAGCAGCTTTAATCCTAGCGGGACCTACGAGCAGTACTTC CASSFNPSGTYEQYF
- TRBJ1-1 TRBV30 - TGTGCCTGGAGTGGTGGGATCGGTGAAGCTTTCTTT CAWSGGIGEAFF
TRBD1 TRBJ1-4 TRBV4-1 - TGCGCCAGCAGCCAGGGAGGACAGGGGCAATGGGAAAAACTGTTTTTT CASSQGGQGQWEKLFF
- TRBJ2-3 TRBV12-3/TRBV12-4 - TGTGCCAGCAGTTTCGACGGGGTTTCAGATGCGCAGTATTTT CASSFDGVSDAQYF
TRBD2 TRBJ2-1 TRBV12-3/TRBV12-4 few TGTGCCAGCAGTCCCTTGACTAGCTGGTACAATGAGCAGTTCTTC CASSPLTSWYNEQFF
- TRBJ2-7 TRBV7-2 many TGTGCCAGCAGCTTAAAGCAAGCCGGACCCCTGAGGGAGCAGTACTTC CASSLKQAGPLREQYF
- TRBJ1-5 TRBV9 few TGTGCCAGCAGCGCGGGGACCAACAATCAGCCCCAGCATTTT CASSAGTNNQPQHF
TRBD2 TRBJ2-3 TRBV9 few TGTGCCAGCAGCCCCGGGACTAGGTCAGATACGCAGTATTTT CASSPGTRSDTQYF
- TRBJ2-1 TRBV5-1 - TGCGCCAGCAGCTTGGGGCCCGAGGGGAACAATGAGCAGTTCTTC CASSLGPEGNNEQFF
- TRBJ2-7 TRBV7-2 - TGTGCCAGCAACCAGGACTCCACCTACGAGCAGTACTTC CASNQDSTYEQYF
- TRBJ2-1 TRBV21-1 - TGTGCCAGCAGCGGCGGGAGCAGGACGCCAAACCATGAGCGGCAGTTCTTC CASSGGSRTPNHERQFF
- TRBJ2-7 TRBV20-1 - TGCAGTGCTAGTGAAGGAACCGAGCAGTACTTC CSASEGTEQYF
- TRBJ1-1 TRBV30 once TGTGCCTGGAGTGTAGCCAGCCCGCGGGCTTTCTTT CAWSVASPRAFF
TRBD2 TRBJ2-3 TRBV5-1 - TGCGCCAGCAGCCTGGATGGTCGGCTAGCGGGAGATACAGATACGCAGTATTTT CASSLDGRLAGDTDTQYF
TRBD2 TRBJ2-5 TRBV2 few TGTGCCAGCAGTGAGATAGCGGGGGCTCAAGAGACCCAGTACTTC CASSEIAGAQETQYF
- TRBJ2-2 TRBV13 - TGTGCCAGCAGGGGACGGCAGCCGAACACCGGGGAGCTGTTTTTT CASRGRQPNTGELFF